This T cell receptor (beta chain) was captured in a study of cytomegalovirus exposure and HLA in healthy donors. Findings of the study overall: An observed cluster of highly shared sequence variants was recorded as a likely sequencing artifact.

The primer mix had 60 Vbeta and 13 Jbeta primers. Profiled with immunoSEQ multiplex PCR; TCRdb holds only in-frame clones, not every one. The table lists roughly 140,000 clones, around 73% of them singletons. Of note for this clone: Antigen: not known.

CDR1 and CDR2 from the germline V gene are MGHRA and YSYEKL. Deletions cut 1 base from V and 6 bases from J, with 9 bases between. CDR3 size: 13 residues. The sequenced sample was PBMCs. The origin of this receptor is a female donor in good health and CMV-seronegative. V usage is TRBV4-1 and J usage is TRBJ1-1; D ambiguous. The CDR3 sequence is CASSQGGDAEAFF. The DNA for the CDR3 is TGCGCCAGCAGCCAAGGGGGAGACGCTGAAGCTTTCTTT.